Below, 2 T cell receptor beta chains from the same sample are listed, as sequenced in a study of T-cell reconstitution after alpha-beta-depleted transplantation in children. For TCRbeta, the library was prepared with unique molecular identifiers. TCRdb re-called the PCR reads through MiXCR, storing one row per CDR3 protein. The profile shows 700,000 to 950,000 distinct CDR3 sequences, roughly 16% of them singletons. The starting material was PBMCs, mostly from graft donor cells, obtained 360 days after TCRalphabeta/CD19-depleted stem cell transplant. These receptors originate from a male patient under 18 who had a stem cell transplant for acute lymphoblastic leukemia, so the T cells may come from the graft donor.

This clonotype came up a few times. The V and J genes are TRBV11-2 and TRBJ2-1, with TRBD1 matching over 7 bases. CDR1 and CDR2 from the germline V gene are SGHAT and FQNNGV. CDR3 size: 13 residues. Germline trimming cut 3 bases from V and 10 bases from J; bases unmatched to any gene: 6. The chain's CDR3 is CASSFFRGNEQFF. In DNA, the CDR3 is TGTGCCAGCAGCTTCTTCAGGGGGAACGAGCAGTTCTTC.

The CDR3 DNA reads as TGCGCCAGCAGCCAACCTGGGACCTTCAGCTCCTACGAGCAGTACTTC. Its translation is CASSQPGTFSSYEQYF. The chain links TRBV4-1 to TRBJ2-7; D tentatively fits TRBD1 or TRBD2 (5 bases each). This CDR3 region has 16 residues. With 2 bases removed from V and 0 bases from J, the gap between germline ends came to 14 bases. From germline, CDR1 is MGHRA and CDR2 YSYEKL.